The count of the clone carrying this TCR beta chain is one. TCRdb's copy holds only in-frame clones and misses some; the assay was immunoSEQ multiplex PCR. The sample has 500,000 to 750,000 clones; more than 75% are singletons. There are 16 residues in the CDR3. Germline loops: CDR1 LGHNA, CDR2 YNFKEQ. Trimming removed 1 base at V and 4 bases at J, with 14 bases between. This specimen belongs to a study of shared T cell receptors in the human thymus. This same sample was also taken into another study, of human thymus T cells. That report notes: Corrective surgery for congenital heart defects was being performed on the healthy Finnish infants who served as donors. Thymus tissue for the work was resected from patients undergoing corrective heart surgery. Thymic and blood repertoires seemed to favor certain V and J genes. Overlap was high between thymic repertoires from unrelated individuals, as reported in related research.

The sequenced sample was thymocytes. This receptor was identified in a boy in the first two years of life with a congenital heart defect. The chain employs TRBV4-2 and TRBJ2-1; D might be TRBD2 (6 bases). The CDR3 DNA reads as TGTGCCAGCAGCCAAGTCTCGGTAGCGGATTACAATGAGCAGTTCTTC. Amino acids: CASSQVSVADYNEQFF.